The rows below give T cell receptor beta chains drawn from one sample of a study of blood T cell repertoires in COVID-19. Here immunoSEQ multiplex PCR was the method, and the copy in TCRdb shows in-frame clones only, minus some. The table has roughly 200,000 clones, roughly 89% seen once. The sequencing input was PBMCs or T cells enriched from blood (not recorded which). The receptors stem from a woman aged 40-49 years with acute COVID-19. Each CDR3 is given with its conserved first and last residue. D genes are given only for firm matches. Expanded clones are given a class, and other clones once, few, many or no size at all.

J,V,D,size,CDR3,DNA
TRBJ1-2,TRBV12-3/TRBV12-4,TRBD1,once,CASSGTAIGGYTF,TGTGCCAGCAGTGGGACAGCGATCGGTGGCTACACCTTC
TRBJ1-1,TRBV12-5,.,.,CASGFYTEAFF,TGTGCTAGTGGATTCTACACTGAAGCTTTCTTT
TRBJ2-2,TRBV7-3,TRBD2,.,CASTSGLDTGELFF,TGTGCCAGCACTAGCGGGTTAGACACCGGGGAGCTGTTTTTT
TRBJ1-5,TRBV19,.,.,CASSGSGKYNQPQHF,TGTGCCAGTAGTGGGTCAGGGAAATACAATCAGCCCCAGCATTTT
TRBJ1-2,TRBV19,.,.,CASTNSNSQASGGYTF,TGTGCCAGTACTAATTCCAATAGCCAAGCATCGGGAGGCTACACCTTC
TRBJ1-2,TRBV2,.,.,CASSQYRNNYGYTF,TGTGCCAGCAGTCAATACAGGAATAACTATGGCTACACCTTC
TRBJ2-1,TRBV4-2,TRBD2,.,CASSHLAGGRNEQFF,TGTGCCAGCAGCCACCTAGCGGGGGGGCGCAATGAGCAGTTCTTC
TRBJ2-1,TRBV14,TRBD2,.,CASSLRILAPSSYNEQFF,TGTGCCAGCAGCCTGAGAATACTAGCGCCGAGCTCCTACAATGAGCAGTTCTTC
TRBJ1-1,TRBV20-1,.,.,CSASLGGGTEAFF,TGCAGTGCTAGTTTAGGGGGTGGAACTGAAGCTTTCTTT
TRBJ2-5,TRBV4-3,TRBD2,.,CASSQGTGGETQYF,TGCGCCAGCAGCCAGGGGACGGGAGGGGAGACCCAGTACTTC
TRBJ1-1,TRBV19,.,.,CASSNPIYGGRGTEAFF,TGTGCCAGTAGTAATCCCATTTACGGGGGGCGCGGCACTGAAGCTTTCTTT
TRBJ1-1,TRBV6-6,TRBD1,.,CASSYSTGGTGTEAFF,TGTGCCAGCAGTTACTCTACAGGGGGCACTGGGACTGAAGCTTTCTTT
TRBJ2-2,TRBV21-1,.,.,CASRRGQDLPLPPPRELFF,TGTGCCAGCAGGAGGGGGCAGGATTTACCTCTACCACCCCCCAGGGAGCTGTTTTTT
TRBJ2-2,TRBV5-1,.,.,CASSFSRDTNTGELFF,TGCGCCAGCAGCTTTTCCCGGGACACGAACACCGGGGAGCTGTTTTTT
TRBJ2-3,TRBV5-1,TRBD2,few,CASSSTSGGASDTQYF,TGCGCCAGCAGCTCTACTAGCGGGGGGGCCAGTGATACGCAGTATTTT
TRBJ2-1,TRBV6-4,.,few,CASSVDSSSYNEQFF,TGTGCCAGCAGCGTCGACAGTAGCTCCTACAATGAGCAGTTCTTC
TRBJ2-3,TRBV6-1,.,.,CASSDLVGTDTQYF,TGTGCCAGCAGTGACCTAGTCGGCACAGATACGCAGTATTTT
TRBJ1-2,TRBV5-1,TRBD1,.,CASSKGQDRNYGYTF,TGCGCCAGCAGCAAAGGACAGGACCGTAACTATGGCTACACCTTC
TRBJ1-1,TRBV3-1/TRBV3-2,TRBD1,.,CASRDRDSPNTEAFF,TGTGCCAGCAGGGACCGGGACAGCCCGAACACTGAAGCTTTCTTT
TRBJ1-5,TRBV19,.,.,CASSIAAEVFNQPQHF,TGTGCCAGTAGTATTGCGGCTGAGGTATTCAATCAGCCCCAGCATTTT
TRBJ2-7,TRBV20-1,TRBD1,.,CSASGGQFYEQYF,TGCAGTGCTAGTGGGGGACAGTTCTACGAGCAGTACTTC
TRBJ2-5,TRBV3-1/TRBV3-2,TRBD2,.,CASSPRTLLAGGLPEQETQYF,TGTGCCAGCAGCCCGAGGACCTTACTAGCGGGGGGGCTTCCTGAACAAGAGACCCAGTACTTC
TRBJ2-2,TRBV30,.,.,CARGGFPNTGELFF,TGTGCCCGAGGTGGTTTTCCGAACACCGGGGAGCTGTTTTTT
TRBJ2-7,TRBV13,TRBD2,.,CASAELAGGQSSYEQYF,TGTGCCAGCGCAGAACTAGCGGGGGGCCAAAGCTCCTACGAGCAGTACTTC
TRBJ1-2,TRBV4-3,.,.,CASSQTAGIGGYTF,TGCGCCAGCAGCCAAACCGCAGGGATTGGAGGCTACACCTTC
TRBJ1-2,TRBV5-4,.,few,CASSLPEAAYGYTF,TGTGCCAGCAGCTTGCCCGAGGCCGCCTATGGCTACACCTTC
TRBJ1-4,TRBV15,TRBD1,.,CATSRDQGGEKLFF,TGTGCCACCAGCAGAGACCAGGGGGGTGAAAAACTGTTTTTT
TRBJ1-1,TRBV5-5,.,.,CASSSKQGNTEAFF,TGTGCCAGCAGCTCAAAACAGGGGAACACTGAAGCTTTCTTT
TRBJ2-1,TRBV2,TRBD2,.,CASSGGLAGYEQFF,TGTGCCAGCAGTGGGGGACTAGCGGGGTACGAGCAGTTCTTC
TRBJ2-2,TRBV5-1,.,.,CASSLGGLNGELFF,TGCGCCAGCAGCTTGGGAGGTCTAAACGGGGAGCTGTTTTTT
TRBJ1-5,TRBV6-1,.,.,CASSEGAVTSNQPQHF,TGTGCCAGCAGTGAGGGGGCAGTAACTAGCAATCAGCCCCAGCATTTT
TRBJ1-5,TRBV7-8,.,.,CASSVREFNQPQHF,TGTGCCAGCAGCGTCCGGGAGTTTAATCAGCCCCAGCATTTT
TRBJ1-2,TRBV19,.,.,CASSQLDDRGDGYTF,TGTGCCAGTAGTCAGCTCGATGACAGAGGAGACGGCTACACCTTC